This T cell receptor beta chain was identified in a study of T cell clonotyping in hematopoietic cell transplantation. Study at large: Recipients' pretransplant samples followed cytoreduction. Study outcomes and limitations: Recipient TCR diversity dropped after transplant; expanded clonotypes rose from day 30 to 180.

The CDR3 loop spans 14 amino acids. Germline-derived CDR1 and CDR2 are MNHEY and SMNVEV (reference sequence). The germline V and J ends were trimmed by 5 bases and 0 bases, with 10 bases remaining between them. As regards this clone: Its specificity is unknown.

Data came from immunoSEQ multiplex PCR; TCRdb stores just in-frame clones and leaves some out. This sample has some 28,000 clones, with approximately 77% found just once. Documented time point: recipient sample about 28 days before transplant, after cytoreduction. Recipients were bled about 28 days pretransplant and at posttransplant days 30, 100, 180. The chain couples TRBV27 to TRBJ1-1; D gene uncertain. This clonotype was obtained from a man in his forties with acute myeloid leukemia. Some clones in this sample may be carry-over from other donors' samples. The sample in question was peripheral blood mononuclear cells, obtained before stem cell transplant. CDR3 sequence (DNA): TGTGCCAGCAGTCTAGGCCTCGTGAACACTGAAGCTTTCTTT. It is translated as CASSLGLVNTEAFF.